These 2 T cell receptor beta chains originate from one sample sequenced in a study of post-analysis software for immune sequencing data (dated by TCRdb to the mid-2010s). The library was prepared using PCR. The instrument given in TCRdb is Illumina HiSeq 2500. Unique molecular identifiers were incorporated into TCR beta cDNA libraries to reduce PCR and sequencing biases. TCRdb reworked the public reads: Q25 trimming with fastp, MiXCR clone assembly, productive beta chains retained. Every CDR3 protein is listed once, alongside the most common genes and DNA of its rows. Across this sample there are hundreds of thousands of distinct CDR3 sequences, with about 40% seen only once. The top ten hold more than 1.5% of the sample. Paper-wide results and their limitations: Significantly higher frequencies in patients than in controls were found for roughly 5 TRBV segments, including TRBV5-6, TRBV5-1 and TRBV20-1.

Their target antigens are unknown. Sequenced sample: blood. The receptor set was obtained from a girl aged 5 to 17 with multiple sclerosis.

The gene calls are TRBV20-1 and TRBJ2-1; TRBD1 aligns across 7 bases. The V segment lost 5 bases and the J segment 3 bases; nucleotides outside the gene matches: 13. The CDR3 is 16 amino acids. CDR1 and CDR2 (germline): DFQATT, SNEGSKA (reference sequence). Here the CDR3 reads CSARDSLTGLYNEQFF. The CDR3 coding sequence is TGCAGTGCTCGGGATTCACTGACAGGGCTCTACAATGAGCAGTTCTTC.

The J gene is TRBJ2-7, the V gene TRBV5-5, with a weak D call TRBD1 (6 bases). V dropped 4 bases and J dropped 0 bases, with 11 bases sitting between them. The germline gives CDR1 SGHKS, CDR2 YYEKEE (reference sequence). The CDR3 has 14 amino acids. In DNA form, the CDR3 reads TGTGCCAGCAGCGTGGGGGACACCTCCTACGAGCAGTACTTC. Its protein product is CASSVGDTSYEQYF.